This T cell receptor (beta chain) was identified during a study of cytomegalovirus exposure and HLA in healthy donors. This CDR3 has 14 residues. Germline CDR1 SGHTS, CDR2 YDEGEE. V gave up 0 bases and J gave up 5 bases; unmatched junction bases: 4. It was with 60 Vbeta and 13 Jbeta primers that the PCR ran. Produced via immunoSEQ multiplex PCR; TCRdb's table is partial and in-frame only. The data show roughly 130,000 clones, approximately 80% seen once. Material: PBMCs. This clonotype was obtained from a man in his forties or fifties in good health and CMV-seronegative. The chain recombines TRBV5-8 with TRBJ2-5, with 7 bases fitting TRBD2. DNA for the CDR3: TGTGCCAGCAGCTTGGGTTACGGGGGGGAGACCCAGTACTTC. Amino acid sequence: CASSLGYGGETQYF.